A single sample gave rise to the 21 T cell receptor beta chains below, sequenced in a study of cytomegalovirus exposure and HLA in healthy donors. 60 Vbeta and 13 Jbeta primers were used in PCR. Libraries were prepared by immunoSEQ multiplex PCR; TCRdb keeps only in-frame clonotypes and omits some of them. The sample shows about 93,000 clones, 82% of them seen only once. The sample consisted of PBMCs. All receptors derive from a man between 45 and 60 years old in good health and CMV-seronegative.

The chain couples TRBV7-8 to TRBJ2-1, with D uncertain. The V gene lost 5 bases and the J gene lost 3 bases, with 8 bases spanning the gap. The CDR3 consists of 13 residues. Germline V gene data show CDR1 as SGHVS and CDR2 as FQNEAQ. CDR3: CASSPSYYNEQFF. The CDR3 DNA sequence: TGTGCCAGCAGCCCCTCGTACTACAATGAGCAGTTCTTC.

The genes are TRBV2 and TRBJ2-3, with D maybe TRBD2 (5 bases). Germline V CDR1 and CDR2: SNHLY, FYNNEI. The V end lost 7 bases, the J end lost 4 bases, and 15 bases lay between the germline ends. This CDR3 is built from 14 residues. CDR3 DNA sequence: TGTGCCAGCAACTCGAGAGGGAACCCAGATACGCAGTATTTT. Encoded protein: CASNSRGNPDTQYF. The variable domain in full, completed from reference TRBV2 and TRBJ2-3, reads EPEVTQTPSHQVTQMGQEVILRCVPISNHLYFYWYRQILGQKVEFLVSFYNNEISEKSEIFDDQFSVERPDGSNFTLKIRSTKLEDSAMYFCASNSRGNPDTQYFGPGTRLTVL.

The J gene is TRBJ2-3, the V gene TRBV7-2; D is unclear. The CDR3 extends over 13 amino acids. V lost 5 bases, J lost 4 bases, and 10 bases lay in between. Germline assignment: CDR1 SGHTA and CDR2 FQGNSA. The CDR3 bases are TGTGCCAGCAGCCTAACCAGGTCAGATACGCAGTATTTT. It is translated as CASSLTRSDTQYF. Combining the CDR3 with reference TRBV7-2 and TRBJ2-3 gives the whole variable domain GAGVSQSPSNKVTEKGKDVELRCDPISGHTALYWYRQSLGQGLEFLIYFQGNSAPDKSGLPSDRFSAERTGGSVSTLTIQRTQQEDSAVYLCASSLTRSDTQYFGPGTRLTVL.

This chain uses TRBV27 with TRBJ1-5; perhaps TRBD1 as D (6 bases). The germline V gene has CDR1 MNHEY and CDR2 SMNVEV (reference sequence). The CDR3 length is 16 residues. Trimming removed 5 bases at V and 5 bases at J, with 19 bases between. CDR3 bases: TGTGCCAGCAGTCAAGGCAAGGACAGCTGGGATCAGCCCCAGCATTTT. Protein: CASSQGKDSWDQPQHF.

The chain's CDR3 is CSVEEGNDLFGAYNEQFF. The CDR3 region has the DNA TGCAGCGTTGAAGAAGGCAATGACCTCTTCGGGGCCTACAATGAGCAGTTCTTC. The V and J genes are TRBV29-1 and TRBJ2-1; tentative D call: TRBD2 (5 bases). V shed 0 bases and J shed 2 bases, with 20 bases lying between them. The CDR3 runs 18 residues. Germline V gives CDR1 SQVTM, CDR2 ANQGSEA.

For the CDR3, the DNA is TGCGCCAGCAGCCAAGATTTAGGAGCGGGGGAGCAGTTCTTC. Its translation: CASSQDLGAGEQFF. The chain employs TRBV4-3 and TRBJ2-1; 7 nucleotides line up with TRBD2. The CDR3 loop spans 14 amino acids. Germline V CDR1 and CDR2: LGHNA, YSLEER. V gave up 0 bases and J gave up 10 bases; unmatched junction bases: 6.

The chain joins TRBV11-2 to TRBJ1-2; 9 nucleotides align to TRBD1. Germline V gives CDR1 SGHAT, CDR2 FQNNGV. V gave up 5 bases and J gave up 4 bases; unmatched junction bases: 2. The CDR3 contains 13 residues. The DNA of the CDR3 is TGTGCCAGCAGCCCGACAGGGGGCTATGGCTACACCTTC. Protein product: CASSPTGGYGYTF. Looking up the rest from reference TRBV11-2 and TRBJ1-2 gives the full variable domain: EAGVAQSPRYKIIEKRQSVAFWCNPISGHATLYWYQQILGQGPKLLIQFQNNGVVDDSQLPKDRFSAERLKGVDSTLKIQPAKLEDSAVYLCASSPTGGYGYTFGSGTRLTVV.

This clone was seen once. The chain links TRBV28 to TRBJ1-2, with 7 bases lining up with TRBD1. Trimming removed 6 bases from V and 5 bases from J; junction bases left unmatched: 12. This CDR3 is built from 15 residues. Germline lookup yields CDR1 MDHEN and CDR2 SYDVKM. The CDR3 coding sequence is TGTGCCAGCAGGACTGGGACAGTGGACGTATATGGCTACACCTTC. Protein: CASRTGTVDVYGYTF.

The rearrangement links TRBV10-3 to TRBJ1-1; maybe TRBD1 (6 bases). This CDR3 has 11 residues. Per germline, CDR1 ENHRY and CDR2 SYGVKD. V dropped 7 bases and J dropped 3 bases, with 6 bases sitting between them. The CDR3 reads CAIKGDTEAFF. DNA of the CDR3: TGTGCCATCAAGGGGGACACTGAAGCTTTCTTT.

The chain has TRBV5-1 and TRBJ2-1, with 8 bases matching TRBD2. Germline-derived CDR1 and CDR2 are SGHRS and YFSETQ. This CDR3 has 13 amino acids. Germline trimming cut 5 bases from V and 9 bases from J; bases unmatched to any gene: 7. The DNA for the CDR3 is TGCGCCAGCAGGGCGGGAGGTAGCGGTGAGCAGTTCTTC. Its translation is CASRAGGSGEQFF.

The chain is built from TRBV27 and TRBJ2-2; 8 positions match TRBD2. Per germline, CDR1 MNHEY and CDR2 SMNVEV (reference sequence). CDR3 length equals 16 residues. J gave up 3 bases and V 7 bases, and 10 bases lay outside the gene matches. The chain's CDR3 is CASITRGGGHTGELFF. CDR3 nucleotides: TGTGCCAGCATAACCCGGGGGGGAGGCCACACCGGGGAGCTGTTTTTT.

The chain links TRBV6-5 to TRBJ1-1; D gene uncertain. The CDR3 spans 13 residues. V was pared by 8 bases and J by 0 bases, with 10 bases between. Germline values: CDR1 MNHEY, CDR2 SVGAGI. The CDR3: CASQGGLNTEAFF. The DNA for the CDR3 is TGTGCCAGCCAAGGAGGGCTGAACACTGAAGCTTTCTTT.

The chain's CDR3 is CASSQDEGTGGQPQHF. The CDR3 DNA reads as TGTGCCAGCAGCCAAGATGAGGGGACAGGGGGCCAGCCCCAGCATTTT. V gene TRBV4-2 combines with J gene TRBJ1-5, with 12 bases aligning to TRBD1. The CDR3 totals 16 residues. Germline CDR1 is LGHNA and CDR2 is YNFKEQ. J gave up 7 bases and V 0 bases, and 4 bases lay outside the gene matches.

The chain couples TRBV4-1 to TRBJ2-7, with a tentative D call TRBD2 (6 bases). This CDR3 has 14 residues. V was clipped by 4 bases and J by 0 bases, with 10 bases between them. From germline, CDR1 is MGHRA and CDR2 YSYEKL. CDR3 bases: TGCGCCAGCAGCCTTAGCGGTAGCTCCTACGAGCAGTACTTC. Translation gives CASSLSGSSYEQYF.

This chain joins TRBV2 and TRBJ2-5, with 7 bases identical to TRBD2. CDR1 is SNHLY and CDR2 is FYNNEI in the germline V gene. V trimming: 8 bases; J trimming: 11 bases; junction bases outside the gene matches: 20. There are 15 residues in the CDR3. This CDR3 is CASSTFGRNNGEQYF. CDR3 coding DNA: TGTGCCAGCTCGACTTTCGGGAGGAATAACGGTGAGCAGTACTTC. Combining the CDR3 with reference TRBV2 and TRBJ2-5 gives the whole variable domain EPEVTQTPSHQVTQMGQEVILRCVPISNHLYFYWYRQILGQKVEFLVSFYNNEISEKSEIFDDQFSVERPDGSNFTLKIRSTKLEDSAMYFCASSTFGRNNGEQYFGPGTRLLVL.

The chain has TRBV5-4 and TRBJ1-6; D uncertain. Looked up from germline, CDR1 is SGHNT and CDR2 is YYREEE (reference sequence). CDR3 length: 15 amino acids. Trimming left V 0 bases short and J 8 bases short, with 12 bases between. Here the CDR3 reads CASSLAPTGDSPLHF. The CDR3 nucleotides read TGTGCCAGCAGCTTGGCCCCCACCGGGGATTCACCCCTCCACTTT.

The CDR3 sequence: CASFRGGHVNEQFF. The CDR3 DNA follows: TGTGCCAGCTTCAGGGGCGGGCACGTGAATGAGCAGTTCTTC. The V call is TRBV6-1, the J call TRBJ2-1; D is possibly TRBD1 (6 bases). Germline V lookup: CDR1 MNHNS, CDR2 SASEGT. The CDR3 covers 14 residues. V was trimmed by 8 bases and J by 7 bases, leaving 18 bases between them.

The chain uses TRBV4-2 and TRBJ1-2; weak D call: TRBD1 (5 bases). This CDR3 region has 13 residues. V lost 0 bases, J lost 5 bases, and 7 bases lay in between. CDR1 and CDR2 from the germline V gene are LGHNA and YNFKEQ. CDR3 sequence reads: CASSQDQGYGYTF. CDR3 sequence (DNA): TGTGCCAGCAGCCAAGACCAGGGTTATGGCTACACCTTC.

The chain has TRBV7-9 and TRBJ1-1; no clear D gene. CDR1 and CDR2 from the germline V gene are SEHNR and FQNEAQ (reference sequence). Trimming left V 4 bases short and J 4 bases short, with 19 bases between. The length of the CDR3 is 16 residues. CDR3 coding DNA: TGTGCCAGCAGCTCACCGCGGGCGGGAGTGACCACTGAAGCTTTCTTT. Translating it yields CASSSPRAGVTTEAFF. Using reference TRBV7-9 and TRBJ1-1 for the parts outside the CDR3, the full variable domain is DTGVSQNPRHKITKRGQNVTFRCDPISEHNRLYWYRQTLGQGPEFLTYFQNEAQLEKSRLLSDRFSAERPKGSFSTLEIQRTEQGDSAMYLCASSSPRAGVTTEAFFGQGTRLTVV.

The CDR3: CASSSPPSYEQYF. CDR3 bases: TGTGCCAGCAGTTCCCCTCCCAGCTACGAGCAGTACTTC. The chain uses TRBV27 and TRBJ2-7; no clear D gene. The CDR3 contains 13 residues. V dropped 4 bases and J dropped 3 bases, with 10 bases sitting between them. Germline values: CDR1 MNHEY, CDR2 SMNVEV (reference sequence).

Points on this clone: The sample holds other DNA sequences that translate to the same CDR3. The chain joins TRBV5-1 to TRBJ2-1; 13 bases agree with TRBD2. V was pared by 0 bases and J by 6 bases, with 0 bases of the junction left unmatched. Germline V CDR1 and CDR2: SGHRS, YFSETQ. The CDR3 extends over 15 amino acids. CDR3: CASSLGTSGSNEQFF. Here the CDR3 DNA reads TGCGCCAGCAGCTTGGGGACTAGCGGGAGCAATGAGCAGTTCTTC.